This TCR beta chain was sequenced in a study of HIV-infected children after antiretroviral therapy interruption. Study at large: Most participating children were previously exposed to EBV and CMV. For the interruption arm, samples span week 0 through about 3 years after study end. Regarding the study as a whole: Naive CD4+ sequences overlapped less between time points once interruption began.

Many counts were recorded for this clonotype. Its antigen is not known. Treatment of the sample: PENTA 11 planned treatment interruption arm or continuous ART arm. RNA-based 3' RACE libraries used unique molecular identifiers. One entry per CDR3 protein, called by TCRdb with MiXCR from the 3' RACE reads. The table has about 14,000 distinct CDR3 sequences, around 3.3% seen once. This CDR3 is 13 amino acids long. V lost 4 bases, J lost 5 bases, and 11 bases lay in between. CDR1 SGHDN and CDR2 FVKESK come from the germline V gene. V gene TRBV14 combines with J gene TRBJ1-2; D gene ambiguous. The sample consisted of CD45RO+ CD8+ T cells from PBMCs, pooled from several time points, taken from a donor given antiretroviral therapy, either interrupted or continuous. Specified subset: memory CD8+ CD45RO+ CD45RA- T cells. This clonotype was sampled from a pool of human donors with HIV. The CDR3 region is CASSLRSGYGYTF. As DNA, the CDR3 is TGTGCCAGCAGCCTGCGGTCCGGATATGGCTACACCTTC. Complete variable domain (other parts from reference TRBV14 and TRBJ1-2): EAGVTQFPSHSVIEKGQTVTLRCDPISGHDNLYWYRRVMGKEIKFLLHFVKESKQDESGMPNNRFLAERTGGTYSTLKVQPAELEDSGVYFCASSLRSGYGYTFGSGTRLTVV.